This T cell receptor (beta chain) stems from a study of blood T cell repertoires in COVID-19. The germline V and J ends were trimmed by 0 bases and 1 base, with 21 bases remaining between them. The CDR3 is 19 residues long. Germline V gene sequence: CDR1 MNHEY, CDR2 SVGEGT. Data came from immunoSEQ multiplex PCR; TCRdb stores just in-frame clones and leaves some out. There are 300,000 to 400,000 clones in the sample; approximately 83% occur only once, and roughly 4% lies in the top ten. The sequence derives from a woman in her forties with acute COVID-19. The sequenced material came from PBMCs or T cells enriched from blood (not recorded which). The chain joins TRBV6-2 or TRBV6-3 to TRBJ1-1, with D unclear. DNA of the CDR3: TGTGCCAGCAGTTACTCGATAGCCAGTCCCGAGCGGTGGAACACTGAAGCTTTCTTT. Its protein product is CASSYSIASPERWNTEAFF.